This T cell receptor beta chain was recovered during a study of response to subunit inactivated influenza vaccine. Broader study findings: Authors suggested that a seasonal influenza vaccination recruits few new T cells each time.

The CDR3 totals 12 residues. V was clipped by 6 bases and J by 6 bases, with 10 bases between them. Germline V CDR1 and CDR2: MNHEY, SVGEGT. A single record per CDR3 protein comes from TCRdb applying MiXCR to the RT-PCR reads. The table shows 430,000 or so distinct CDR3 sequences, with roughly 9.7% occurring only once. This clonotype was detected only a few times. Its antigen is still unknown. The sample in question was PBMCs from blood, obtained about 6 weeks after vaccination. V gene TRBV6-2 or TRBV6-3 combines with J gene TRBJ2-3; D gene unclear. This receptor was obtained from a middle-aged man who received an inactivated influenza vaccine. The CDR3 reads CASSRERDTQYF. CDR3 in DNA: TGTGCCAGCAGCCGAGAAAGGGATACGCAGTATTTT.